This T cell receptor beta chain was captured in a study of blood T cell repertoires in COVID-19. Whole-study context: The United States, Italy and Spain were the sources of the acute and convalescent COVID-19 samples. In each case, the material was cDNA or gDNA derived from T cells, B-cell-depleted T cells, or PBMCs.

Assay: immunoSEQ multiplex PCR; the TCRdb copy retains only in-frame clones and omits some. The profile shows around 180,000 clones, 70% to 90% of them singletons. Between the trimmed V and J ends, which lost 1 base and 4 bases, there was a span of 7 bases. Germline CDR1 reads SGHTA; CDR2 reads FQGNSA. The CDR3 loop spans 14 amino acids. The sample taken for sequencing was peripheral blood. The V call is TRBV7-2, the J call TRBJ1-4; D is unresolved. This sequence originates from a man aged 55 to 70 with acute or convalescent COVID-19. DNA for the CDR3: TGTGCCAGCAGCTTAGACAGAGATAATGAAAAACTGTTTTTT. Its protein product is CASSLDRDNEKLFF. The variable domain in full, with the rest retrieved from reference TRBV7-2 and TRBJ1-4, is GAGVSQSPSNKVTEKGKDVELRCDPISGHTALYWYRQSLGQGLEFLIYFQGNSAPDKSGLPSDRFSAERTGGSVSTLTIQRTQQEDSAVYLCASSLDRDNEKLFFGSGTQLSVL.